Shown below are 2 T cell receptor beta chains from a single sample sequenced in a study of blood T cell repertoires in COVID-19. TCRdb's table, derived via immunoSEQ multiplex PCR, lists solely in-frame clones and lacks some. The table has about 360,000 clones, around 88% seen once; the top ten hold roughly 3%. Sequencing used peripheral blood. The source is a man aged 25-45 years with active or convalescent COVID-19.

The DNA of the CDR3 is TGCAGCGTTGAACAGGGGGCGCCGAATGGCTACACCTTC. Translated: CSVEQGAPNGYTF. This chain uses TRBV29-1 with TRBJ1-2; TRBD1 aligns across 8 bases. The CDR3 is 13 residues long. Per the germline V gene, CDR1 is SQVTM and CDR2 is ANQGSEA. With 2 bases clipped from V and 6 bases from J, the junction kept 5 bases outside the gene matches. The full variable domain, its missing parts supplied by reference TRBV29-1 and TRBJ1-2, is SAVISQKPSRDICQRGTSLTIQCQVDSQVTMMFWYRQQPGQSLTLIATANQGSEATYESGFVIDKFPISRPNLTFSTLTVSNMSPEDSSIYLCSVEQGAPNGYTFGSGTRLTVV.

CDR3 in amino acids: CATSRDRAYSGANVLTF. The CDR3 nucleotides read TGTGCCACCAGCAGGGACAGGGCCTACTCTGGGGCCAACGTCCTGACTTTC. The rearrangement links TRBV15 to TRBJ2-6; 8 bases are a match to TRBD1. The junction had 4 bases not matched to a gene; V was cut back by 3 bases and J by 0 bases. The CDR3 loop spans 17 amino acids. CDR1 and CDR2 (germline): LNHNV, YYDKDF (reference sequence).